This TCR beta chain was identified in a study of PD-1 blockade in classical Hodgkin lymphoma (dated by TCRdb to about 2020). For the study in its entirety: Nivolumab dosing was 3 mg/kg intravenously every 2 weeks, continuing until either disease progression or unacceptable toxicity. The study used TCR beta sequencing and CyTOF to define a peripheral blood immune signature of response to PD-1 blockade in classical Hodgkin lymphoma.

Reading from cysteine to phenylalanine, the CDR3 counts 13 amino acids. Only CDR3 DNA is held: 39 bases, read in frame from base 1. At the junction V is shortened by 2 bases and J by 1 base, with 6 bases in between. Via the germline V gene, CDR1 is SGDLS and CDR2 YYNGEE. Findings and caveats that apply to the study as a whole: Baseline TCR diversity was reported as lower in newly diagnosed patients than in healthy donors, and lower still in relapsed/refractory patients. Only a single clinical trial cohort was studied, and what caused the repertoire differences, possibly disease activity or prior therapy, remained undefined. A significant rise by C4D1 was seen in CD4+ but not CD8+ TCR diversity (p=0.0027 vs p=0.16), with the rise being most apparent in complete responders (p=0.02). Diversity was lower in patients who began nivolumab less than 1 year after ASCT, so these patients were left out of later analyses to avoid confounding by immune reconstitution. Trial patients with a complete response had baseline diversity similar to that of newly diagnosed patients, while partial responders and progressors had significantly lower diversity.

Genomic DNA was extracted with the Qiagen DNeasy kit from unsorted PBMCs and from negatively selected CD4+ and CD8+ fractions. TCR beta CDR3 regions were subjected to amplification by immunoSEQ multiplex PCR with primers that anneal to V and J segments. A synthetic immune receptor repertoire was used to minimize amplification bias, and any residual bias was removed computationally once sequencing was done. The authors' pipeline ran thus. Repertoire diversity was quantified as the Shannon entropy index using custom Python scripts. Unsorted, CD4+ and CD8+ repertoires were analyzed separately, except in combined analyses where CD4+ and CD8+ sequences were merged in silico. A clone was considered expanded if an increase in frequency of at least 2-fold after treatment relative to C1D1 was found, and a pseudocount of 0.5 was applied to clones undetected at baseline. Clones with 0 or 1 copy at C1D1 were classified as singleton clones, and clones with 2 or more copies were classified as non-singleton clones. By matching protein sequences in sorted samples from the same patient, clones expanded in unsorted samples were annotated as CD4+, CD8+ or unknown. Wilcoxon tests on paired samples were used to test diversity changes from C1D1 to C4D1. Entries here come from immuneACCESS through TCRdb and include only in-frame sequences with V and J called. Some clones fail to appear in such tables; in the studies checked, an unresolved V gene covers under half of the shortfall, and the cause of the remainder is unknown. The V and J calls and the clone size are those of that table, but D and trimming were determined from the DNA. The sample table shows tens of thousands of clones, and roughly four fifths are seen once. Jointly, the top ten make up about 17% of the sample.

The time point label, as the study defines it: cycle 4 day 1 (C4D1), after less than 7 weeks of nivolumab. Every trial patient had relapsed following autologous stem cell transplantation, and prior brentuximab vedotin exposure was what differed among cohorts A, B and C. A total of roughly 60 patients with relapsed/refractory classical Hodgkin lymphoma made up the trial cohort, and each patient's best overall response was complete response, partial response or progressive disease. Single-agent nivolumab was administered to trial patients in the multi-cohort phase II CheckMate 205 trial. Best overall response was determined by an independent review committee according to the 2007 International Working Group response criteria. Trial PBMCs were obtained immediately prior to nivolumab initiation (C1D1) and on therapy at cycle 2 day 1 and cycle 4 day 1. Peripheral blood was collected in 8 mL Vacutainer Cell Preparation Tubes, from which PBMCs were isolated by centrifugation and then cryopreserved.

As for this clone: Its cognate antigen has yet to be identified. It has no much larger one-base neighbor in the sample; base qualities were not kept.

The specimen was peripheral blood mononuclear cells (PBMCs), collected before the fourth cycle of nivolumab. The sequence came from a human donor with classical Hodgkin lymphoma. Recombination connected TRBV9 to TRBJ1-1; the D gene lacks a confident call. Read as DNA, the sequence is TGTGCCAGCAGCGTCCATGGGAACACTGAAGCTTTCTTT. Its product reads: CASSVHGNTEAFF. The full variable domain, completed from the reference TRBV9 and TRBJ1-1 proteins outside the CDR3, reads DSGVTQTPKHLITATGQRVTLRCSPRSGDLSVYWYQQSLDQGLQFLIQYYNGEERAKGNILERFSAQQFPDLHSELNLSSLELGDSALYFCASSVHGNTEAFFGQGTRLTVV.